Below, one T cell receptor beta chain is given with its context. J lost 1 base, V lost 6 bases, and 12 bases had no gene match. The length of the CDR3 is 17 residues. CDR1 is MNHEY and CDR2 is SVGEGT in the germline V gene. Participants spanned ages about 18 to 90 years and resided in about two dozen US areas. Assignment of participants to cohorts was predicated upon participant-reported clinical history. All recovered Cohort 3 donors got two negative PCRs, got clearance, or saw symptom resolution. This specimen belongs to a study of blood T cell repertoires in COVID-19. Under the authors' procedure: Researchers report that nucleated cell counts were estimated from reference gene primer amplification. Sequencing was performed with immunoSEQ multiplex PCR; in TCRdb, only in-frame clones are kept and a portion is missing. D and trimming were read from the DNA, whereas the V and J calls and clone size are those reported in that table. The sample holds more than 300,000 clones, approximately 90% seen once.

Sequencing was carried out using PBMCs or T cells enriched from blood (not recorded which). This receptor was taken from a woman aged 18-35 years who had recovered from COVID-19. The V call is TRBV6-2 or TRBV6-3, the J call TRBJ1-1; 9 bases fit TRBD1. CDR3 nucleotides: TGTGCCAGCAGCTTACCGGACAGGGGATGGAAGAACACTGAAGCTTTCTTT. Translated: CASSLPDRGWKNTEAFF.